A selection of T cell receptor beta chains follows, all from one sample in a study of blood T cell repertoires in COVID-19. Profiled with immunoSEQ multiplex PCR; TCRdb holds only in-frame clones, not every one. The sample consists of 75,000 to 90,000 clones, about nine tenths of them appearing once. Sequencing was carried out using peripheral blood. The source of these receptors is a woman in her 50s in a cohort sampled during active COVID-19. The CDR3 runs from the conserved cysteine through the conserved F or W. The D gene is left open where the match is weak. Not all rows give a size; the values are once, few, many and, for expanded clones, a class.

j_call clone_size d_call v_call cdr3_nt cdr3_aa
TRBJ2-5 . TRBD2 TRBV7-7 TGTGCCAGCAGCTTAGGTGCTAGCGGGAGAGAGACCCAGTACTTC CASSLGASGRETQYF
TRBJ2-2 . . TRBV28 TGTGCCAGCGCGGGTGCGGGCACCGGGGAGCTGTTTTTT CASAGAGTGELFF
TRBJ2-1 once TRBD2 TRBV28 TGTGCCAGCAGATCGGGAGCGGGAGCGAGCTCCTACAATGAGCAGTTCTTC CASRSGAGASSYNEQFF
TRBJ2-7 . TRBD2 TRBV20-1 TGCAGTGCTAGTGGTTTGCCCCGGTTAGCGGGAGACATCTACGAGCAGTACTTC CSASGLPRLAGDIYEQYF
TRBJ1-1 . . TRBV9 TGTGCCAGCAGCGTAGGGGTAGGGGAGGGCCACGACACTGAAGCTTTCTTT CASSVGVGEGHDTEAFF
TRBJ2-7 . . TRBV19 TGTGCCAGTAGTATAGAAGTCGGGGAGTCCTACGAGCAGTACTTC CASSIEVGESYEQYF
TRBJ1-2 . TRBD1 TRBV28 TGTGCCAGCAAACCCGCGACAGGGAATGGCTACACCTTC CASKPATGNGYTF
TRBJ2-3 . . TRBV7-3 TGTGCCAGCAGCTTATCGGGGTCTAGCACAGATACGCAGTATTTT CASSLSGSSTDTQYF
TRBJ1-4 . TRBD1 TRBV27 TGTGCCAGCAGTCCCGGGACAGGGTCGGGAAAACTGTTTTTT CASSPGTGSGKLFF
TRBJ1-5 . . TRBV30 TGTGCCTGGAGTGTACGGGAAAATCAGCCCCAGCATTTT CAWSVRENQPQHF
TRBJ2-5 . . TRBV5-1 TGCGCCAGCAGCGTGGCTAGGGGGGGAGAAGAGACCCAGTACTTC CASSVARGGEETQYF
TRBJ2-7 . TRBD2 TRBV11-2 TGTGCCAGCTCCCTAGTGACTAGCGCTTACTACGAGCAGTACTTC CASSLVTSAYYEQYF
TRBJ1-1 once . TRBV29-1 TGCAGCGCCTTGGGCCTTGATGTTCTCGGAGCTTTCTTT CSALGLDVLGAFF
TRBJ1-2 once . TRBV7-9 TGTGCCAGCAGAACATCCGCTAACTATGGCTACACCTTC CASRTSANYGYTF
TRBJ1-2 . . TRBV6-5 TGTGCCAGCAGTTACCAGGGAAACTATGGCTACACCTTC CASSYQGNYGYTF
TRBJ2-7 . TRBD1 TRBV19 TGTGCCAGTAGTATAGGGACAGGCGCCTACGAGCAGTACTTC CASSIGTGAYEQYF
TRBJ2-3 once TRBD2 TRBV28 TGTGCCAGCAGGCGAGCCGGGACTAGCGGGAGGAAAACGCAGTATTTT CASRRAGTSGRKTQYF
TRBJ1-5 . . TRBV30 TGTGCCTGGGCAAGGGGGAATCAGCCCCAGCATTTT CAWARGNQPQHF
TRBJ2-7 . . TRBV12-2 TGTGCAAGTCGCTTAACTATTTACAGGGGGACCTTTTGGGAGCAGTACTTC CASRLTIYRGTFWEQYF
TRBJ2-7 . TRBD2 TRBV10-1 TGCGCCAGCAGTGCCGGACTAGCGGGAGACGAGCAGTACTTC CASSAGLAGDEQYF
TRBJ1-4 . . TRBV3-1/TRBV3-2 TGTGCCAGCAGTCTTCGGCCAGCGGGGGACGAAAAACTGTTTTTT CASSLRPAGDEKLFF
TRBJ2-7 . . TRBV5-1 TGCGCCAGCAGCTTTACAGGGTTGCGGGTCTACGAGCAGTACTTC CASSFTGLRVYEQYF
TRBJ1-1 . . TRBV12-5 TGTGCTAGTGGTTTGGGACAGAAGAACACTGAAGCTTTCTTT CASGLGQKNTEAFF
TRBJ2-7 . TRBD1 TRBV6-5 TGTGCCAGCAGTTGGATCCGGGACAGATACGAGCAGTACTTC CASSWIRDRYEQYF
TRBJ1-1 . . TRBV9 TGTGCCAGCAGTCGGACAAGTAACACTGAAGCTTTCTTT CASSRTSNTEAFF
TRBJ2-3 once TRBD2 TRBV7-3 TGTGCCAGCAGCCCCGGGGGAGGGCCAGATACGCAGTATTTT CASSPGGGPDTQYF
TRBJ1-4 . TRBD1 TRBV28 TGTGCCAGCAGTTTCATGGGACAGGGGGAGAAACTGTTTTTT CASSFMGQGEKLFF
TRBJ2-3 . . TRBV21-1 TGTGCCAGCCTAGGGGCATTATGGGCAGATACGCAGTATTTT CASLGALWADTQYF
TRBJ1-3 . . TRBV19 TGTGCCAGTACCTTGACAGCCGGGTCTGGAAACACCATATATTTT CASTLTAGSGNTIYF
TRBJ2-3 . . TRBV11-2 TGTGCCAGCAGCTTACACGGAGGGAGCGGTATGGATACGCAGTATTTT CASSLHGGSGMDTQYF
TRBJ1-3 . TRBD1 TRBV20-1 TGCAGTGCTAGTAGGGATCGGGACAGCCATGTGGGAAACACCATATATTTT CSASRDRDSHVGNTIYF